This T cell receptor beta chain was obtained from a study of blood T cell repertoires in COVID-19. The overall study: Specimens from acute and convalescent COVID-19 originated in the United States, Italy and Spain.

Sequencing used immunoSEQ multiplex PCR; TCRdb keeps in-frame clones, though not all of them. The sample contains around 180,000 clones, about 83% of which appear only once. Those enrolled, adults aged about 18 to 89 years, came from about two dozen US areas. Participant-given clinical history determined each cohort assignment. Sequenced sample: PBMCs or T cells enriched from blood (not recorded which). The TCR was taken from a woman aged 30 to 39 who had recovered from COVID-19.

The CDR3 nucleotides read TGCGCCAGCAGCTTGCAGACTAGCGGGAGGGCCGGGAATGAGCAGTTCTTC. Translated, it gives CASSLQTSGRAGNEQFF. The chain couples TRBV5-1 to TRBJ2-1; TRBD2 matches 14 bases. V gave up 1 base and J gave up 7 bases; unmatched junction bases: 7. Germline V lookup: CDR1 SGHRS, CDR2 YFSETQ. The CDR3 has 17 residues.